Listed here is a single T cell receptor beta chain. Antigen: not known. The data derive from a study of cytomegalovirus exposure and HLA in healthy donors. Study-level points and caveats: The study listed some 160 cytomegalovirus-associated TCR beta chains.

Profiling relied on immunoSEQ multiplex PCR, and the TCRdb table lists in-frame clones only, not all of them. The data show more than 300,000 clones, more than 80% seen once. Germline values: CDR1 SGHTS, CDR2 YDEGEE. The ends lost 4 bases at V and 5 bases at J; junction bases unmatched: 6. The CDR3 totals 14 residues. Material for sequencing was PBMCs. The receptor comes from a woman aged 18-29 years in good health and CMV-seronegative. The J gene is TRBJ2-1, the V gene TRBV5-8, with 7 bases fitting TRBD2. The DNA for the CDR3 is TGTGCCAGCAGCCCTTGGCTAGCGGACAATGAGCAGTTCTTC. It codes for CASSPWLADNEQFF.